This TCR beta chain stems from a study of T cells in Graves' hyperthyroidism and ophthalmopathy. Losses at the gene ends were 5 bases for V and 0 bases for J; bases not matched to a gene: 5. The length of the CDR3 is 16 residues. Per the germline V gene, CDR1 is SGHRS and CDR2 is YFSETQ. Findings and caveats of the study: In the blood, most expanded thyroid clonotypes above 0.001 appeared as well. Ophthalmopathy was told apart from stable hyperthyroidism by a 13 V-J model.

Using RNA transcripts as the source, TCR beta CDR3 regions were amplified. First-round RT-PCR of the TCR CDR3 relied on the HTBI primer set. A single record per CDR3 protein comes from TCRdb applying MiXCR to the multiplex PCR reads. Of roughly 570,000 distinct CDR3 sequences in the sample, about 43% were seen once. This clonotype was found many times. Its antigen is unknown. Together with thyroid ultrasound, orbital computed tomography, serum thyroxine and TRAb, clinical symptoms were used for diagnoses. This chain links TRBV5-1 with TRBJ2-2; TRBD2 matches 9 bases. Sequencing was carried out using peripheral blood or thyroid tissue (not recorded which). The receptor comes from an adult woman with Graves' disease, either hyperthyroidism or ophthalmopathy (not recorded which). This CDR3 reads CASRASGAPNTGELFF. The CDR3 bases are TGCGCCAGCAGGGCTAGCGGGGCCCCGAACACCGGGGAGCTGTTTTTT.